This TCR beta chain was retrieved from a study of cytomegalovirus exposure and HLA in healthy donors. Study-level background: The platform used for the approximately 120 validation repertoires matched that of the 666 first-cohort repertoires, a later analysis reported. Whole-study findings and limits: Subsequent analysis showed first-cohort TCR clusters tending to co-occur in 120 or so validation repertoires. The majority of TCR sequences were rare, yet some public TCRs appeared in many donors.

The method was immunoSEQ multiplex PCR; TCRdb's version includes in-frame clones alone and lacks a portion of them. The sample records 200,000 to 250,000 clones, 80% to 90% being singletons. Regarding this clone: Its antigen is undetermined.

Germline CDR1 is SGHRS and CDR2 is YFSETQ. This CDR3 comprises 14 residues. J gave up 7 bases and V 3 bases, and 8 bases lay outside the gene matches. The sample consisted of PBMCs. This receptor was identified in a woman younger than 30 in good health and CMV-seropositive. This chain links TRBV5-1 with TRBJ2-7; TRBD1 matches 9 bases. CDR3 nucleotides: TGCGCCAGCAGCTCCCGGGACAGGGAAGGTGAGCAGTACTTC. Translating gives CASSSRDREGEQYF.